One and the same sample provided the 30 T cell receptor beta chains below, sequenced in a study of blood T cells in healthy people across ages (dated by TCRdb to 2015 to 2017). The protocol used for the library was 5' RACE. This sample was sequenced with an Illumina HiSeq 2500. The second PCR ran for roughly 7 to 12 cycles and used a J-beta primer mix along with a sample-barcoded 5' primer. TCRdb passed the public sequencing reads through fastp at Q25 and MiXCR, retaining productive beta sequences. Each CDR3 protein gets just one entry, which takes the most common genes and DNA from the rows behind it. The sample includes approximately 800,000 distinct CDR3 sequences, with 35% to 40% observed a single time. Approximately 13% of the sample comes from the top ten. The source material was blood. The receptors here all came from a man aged 18 to 35 in good health.

This clonotype was seen at least ten times. CDR3 protein: CASSQDRTSYGYTF. Here the CDR3 DNA reads TGTGCCAGCAGCCAAGACAGGACGAGTTATGGCTACACCTTC. This chain uses TRBV14 with TRBJ1-2; D gene ambiguous. CDR1 and CDR2 from the germline V gene are SGHDN and FVKESK. The length of the CDR3 is 14 residues. Trimming shortened V by 0 bases and J by 5 bases, and 10 bases separated the two germline ends.

This chain joins TRBV27 and TRBJ1-3; D gene ambiguous. With 5 bases removed from V and 0 bases from J, the gap between germline ends came to 14 bases. Germline CDR1 and CDR2: MNHEY and SMNVEV (reference sequence). The CDR3 totals 16 residues. CDR3 DNA: TGTGCCAGCAGTCCTCGAAGACAATCCTCTGGAAACACCATATATTTT. As protein: CASSPRRQSSGNTIYF.

This clonotype occurred a few times. The rearrangement links TRBV5-5 to TRBJ1-5; D call uncertain. Germline V gene sequence: CDR1 SGHKS, CDR2 YYEKEE (reference sequence). The CDR3 loop spans 14 amino acids. V was shortened by 0 bases and J by 4 bases, with 8 bases between the two germline ends. CDR3 nucleotide sequence: TGTGCCAGCAGCTTGGGCCGGGCGAATCAGCCCCAGCATTTT. This translates into CASSLGRANQPQHF.

Ten or more counts support this clonotype. The chain joins TRBV20-1 to TRBJ2-5; 7 bases map to TRBD1. The length of the CDR3 is 15 residues. The junction had 8 bases not matched to a gene; V was cut back by 4 bases and J by 0 bases. CDR1 is DFQATT, CDR2 SNEGSKA, per germline (reference sequence). The CDR3 coding sequence is TGCAGTGCTACCCCCTTTGACAGGGACCAAGAGACCCAGTACTTC. This sequence encodes CSATPFDRDQETQYF.

As concerns this clonotype: One end of the junction is discordant with germline, which a read error may explain. V and J are TRBV6-6 and TRBJ2-7, with 8 bases that match TRBD1. The CDR3 is made up of 14 amino acids. Germline V gene lookup returns CDR1 MNHNY and CDR2 SVGAGI (reference sequence). CDR3 amino acids: CASSKQGDRYGQYF. CDR3 in DNA: TGTGCCAGCAGTAAACAGGGGGATAGGTACGGGCAGTACTTC.

This clonotype was counted at least ten times. The V and J genes are TRBV6-5 and TRBJ1-2, with 9 bases fitting TRBD1. Losses at the gene ends were 6 bases for V and 7 bases for J; bases not matched to a gene: 9. CDR3 length: 14 residues. Germline CDR1 is MNHEY and CDR2 is SVGAGI. CDR3 loop: CASSGTGTGFGYTF. CDR3 in DNA: TGTGCCAGCAGCGGTACCGGGACAGGGTTTGGCTACACCTTC.

The chain recombines TRBV29-1 with TRBJ2-5; 8 bases fit TRBD1. With 5 bases clipped from V and 4 bases from J, the junction kept 6 bases outside the gene matches. The CDR3 consists of 13 residues. Germline CDR1 reads SQVTM; CDR2 reads ANQGSEA. The CDR3 sequence: CSVPTGAGETQYF. For the CDR3, the DNA is TGCAGCGTTCCGACAGGGGCTGGAGAGACCCAGTACTTC.

About this clonotype itself: Relative to the germline gene, one junction end is altered; a read error may explain this. CDR3 loop: CAGSPDSNYGYTF. CDR3 coding DNA: TGTGCCGGCAGCCCCGACAGTAACTATGGCTACACCTTC. V gene TRBV2 combines with J gene TRBJ1-2; D may be TRBD1 (5 bases). The CDR3 covers 13 residues. Germline CDR1 reads SNHLY; CDR2 reads FYNNEI.

The J gene is TRBJ1-3, the V gene TRBV20-1; 9 bases map to TRBD1. Germline-derived CDR1 and CDR2 are DFQATT and SNEGSKA (reference sequence). V was clipped by 3 bases and J by 2 bases; unmatched bases: 5. This CDR3 contains 15 residues. Here the CDR3 reads CSARTGGTPGNTIYF. CDR3 coding DNA: TGCAGTGCTAGGACAGGGGGTACACCTGGAAACACCATATATTTT.

This chain connects TRBV6-6 to TRBJ2-3; D gene uncertain. The CDR3 length is 16 residues. The V gene lost 2 bases and the J gene lost 0 bases, with 12 bases spanning the gap. The germline CDR1 and CDR2 sequences are MNHNY and SVGAGI (reference sequence). CDR3 nucleotides: TGTGCCAGCAGTTACCCGTTTGCGGTTAGCACAGATACGCAGTATTTT. Amino acid sequence: CASSYPFAVSTDTQYF.

This rearrangement joins TRBV7-3 to TRBJ2-3, with D possibly matching TRBD2 (6 bases). The V and J ends lost 4 bases and 0 bases respectively, with 14 bases between them. Looked up from germline, CDR1 is SGHTA and CDR2 is FQGTGA. This CDR3 is built from 16 residues. The DNA for the CDR3 is TGTGCCAGCAGCTCCCGCCCTGGGGGGAGCACAGATACGCAGTATTTT. Protein: CASSSRPGGSTDTQYF. Using reference TRBV7-3 and TRBJ2-3 for the parts outside the CDR3, the full variable domain is GAGVSQTPSNKVTEKGKYVELRCDPISGHTALYWYRQSLGQGPEFLIYFQGTGAADDSGLPNDRFFAVRPEGSVSTLKIQRTERGDSAVYLCASSSRPGGSTDTQYFGPGTRLTVL.

This clonotype was counted at least ten times. The chain carries TRBV12-3 or TRBV12-4 and TRBJ1-4; D not certain. The CDR3 is 16 amino acids. Deletions cut 5 bases from V and 3 bases from J, with 16 bases between. CDR3 in amino acids: CASSQDWAAANEKLFF. For the CDR3, the DNA is TGTGCCAGCAGTCAGGACTGGGCGGCGGCTAATGAAAAACTGTTTTTT.

The rearrangement joins TRBV11-2 to TRBJ1-2; TRBD1 matches 7 bases. The CDR3 is 16 residues long. Germline V gives CDR1 SGHAT, CDR2 FQNNGV. J was trimmed by 3 bases and V by 5 bases; bases with no gene match: 12. CDR3 loop: CASSPRQGSKDYGYTF. The CDR3 DNA reads as TGTGCCAGCAGCCCGCGACAGGGATCGAAAGACTATGGCTACACCTTC.

The chain combines TRBV5-1 with TRBJ2-5, with D possibly TRBD2 on 6 matching bases. Germline CDR1 SGHRS, CDR2 YFSETQ. V shed 1 base and J shed 11 bases, with 21 bases lying between them. This CDR3 contains 15 residues. The CDR3 sequence: CASSLRDSGYNEQYF. In nucleotides, the CDR3 is TGCGCCAGCAGCTTGCGGGACTCGGGGTACAATGAGCAGTACTTC.

At least ten counts were recorded for this clonotype. V gene TRBV18 combines with J gene TRBJ1-2; 11 bases are shared with TRBD1. CDR1 is KGHSH, CDR2 LQKENI, per germline. With 3 bases clipped from V and 4 bases from J, the junction kept 10 bases outside the gene matches. CDR3 size: 17 residues. The CDR3 nucleotides read TGTGCCAGCTCACCTCAGGACAGGGGGCATCCAGGCTATGGCTACACCTTC. It yields the protein CASSPQDRGHPGYGYTF.

A remark on this clonotype: With a much larger clone just one base away, this may be a read error. V usage is TRBV4-2 and J usage is TRBJ2-1; the match to TRBD1 covers 7 bases. V shed 1 base and J 6 bases; nucleotides not matched to a gene: 9. The CDR3 runs to 16 residues. Germline V lookup: CDR1 LGHNA, CDR2 YNFKEQ. The DNA of the CDR3 is TGTGCCAGCAGCCAAGCGAGAGGGGGCGTTCTCAATGAGCAGTTCTTC. Protein sequence: CASSQARGGVLNEQFF.

This clonotype came up a few times. The gene calls are TRBV7-9 and TRBJ2-7, with 11 bases identical to TRBD2. V lost 6 bases, J lost 0 bases, and 4 bases stayed unmatched. From germline, CDR1 is SEHNR and CDR2 FQNEAQ (reference sequence). The CDR3 loop spans 15 amino acids. The DNA for the CDR3 is TGTGCCAGCAGTAATACTAGCGGGAGCTCCTACGAGCAGTACTTC. Amino acids: CASSNTSGSSYEQYF. The complete variable domain, with remaining parts taken from reference TRBV7-9 and TRBJ2-7, reads DTGVSQNPRHKITKRGQNVTFRCDPISEHNRLYWYRQTLGQGPEFLTYFQNEAQLEKSRLLSDRFSAERPKGSFSTLEIQRTEQGDSAMYLCASSNTSGSSYEQYFGPGTRLTVT.

Only a few counts were recorded for this clonotype. J is TRBJ2-4 and V is TRBV7-9; D is possibly TRBD1 (7 bases). The CDR3 is 14 amino acids. Germline V gene lookup returns CDR1 SEHNR and CDR2 FQNEAQ (reference sequence). V was shortened by 3 bases and J by 10 bases, with 16 bases between the two germline ends. Written as DNA, the CDR3 is TGTGCCAGCAGCTTGGTTACAGGGGCGGGAATTCAGTACTTC. This encodes CASSLVTGAGIQYF.

This clonotype came up a few times. The genes are TRBV4-3 and TRBJ1-1; a possible D gene is TRBD1 (6 bases). The CDR3 runs to 16 residues. From germline, CDR1 is LGHNA and CDR2 YSLEER. The germline V and J ends were trimmed by 0 bases and 0 bases, with 11 bases remaining between them. The CDR3 nucleotides read TGCGCCAGCAGCCAAGATCTGGGGGCCCTGAACACTGAAGCTTTCTTT. It specifies CASSQDLGALNTEAFF.

This clonotype appeared a few times. The chain links TRBV6-1 to TRBJ2-6; TRBD1 aligns across 10 bases. Germline CDR1 and CDR2: MNHNS and SASEGT. The CDR3 consists of 20 residues. V dropped 10 bases and J dropped 1; count of bases not matched to a gene: 19. The CDR3: CANSPRYPGQGESGANVLTF. The CDR3 DNA reads TGTGCCAACAGCCCCAGGTACCCTGGACAGGGGGAATCTGGGGCCAACGTCCTGACTTTC.

This chain joins TRBV27 and TRBJ1-1, with no clear D. The CDR3 runs to 14 residues. V was pared by 5 bases and J by 5 bases, with 15 bases between. Looked up from germline, CDR1 is MNHEY and CDR2 is SMNVEV (reference sequence). The CDR3 nucleotides read TGTGCCAGCAGTCCAAGAACTTGTGGGACTGAAGCTTTCTTT. Protein product: CASSPRTCGTEAFF.

V gene TRBV4-2 combines with J gene TRBJ2-4; D uncertain. Germline CDR1 is LGHNA and CDR2 is YNFKEQ. V lost 0 bases and J 14 bases, leaving 14 bases between the germline ends. The CDR3 has 13 amino acids. This CDR3 is CASSQDTWQKKYF. In DNA, the CDR3 is TGTGCCAGCAGCCAAGATACTTGGCAGAAAAAGTACTTC.

The chain couples TRBV5-1 to TRBJ2-2; TRBD2 matches 10 bases. Germline V gene data show CDR1 as SGHRS and CDR2 as YFSETQ. V was clipped by 6 bases and J by 4 bases; unmatched bases: 6. CDR3 length: 15 residues. The CDR3 spells CASTASGGFTGELFF. CDR3 DNA: TGCGCCAGCACCGCTAGCGGGGGATTCACCGGGGAGCTGTTTTTT. The variable domain in full, with the rest retrieved from reference TRBV5-1 and TRBJ2-2, is KAGVTQTPRYLIKTRGQQVTLSCSPISGHRSVSWYQQTPGQGLQFLFEYFSETQRNKGNFPGRFSGRQFSNSRSEMNVSTLELGDSALYLCASTASGGFTGELFFGEGSRLTVL.

The V and J genes are TRBV9 and TRBJ2-3; D unclear. This CDR3 comprises 13 residues. The ends were cut back, 7 bases at V and 5 bases at J, with 14 bases in the middle. The germline CDR1 and CDR2 sequences are SGDLS and YYNGEE. The CDR3 reads CASSHPTGDTQYF. CDR3 nucleotides: TGTGCCAGCTCCCATCCCACGGGAGATACGCAGTATTTT. Full variable domain (remainder filled in from reference TRBV9 and TRBJ2-3): DSGVTQTPKHLITATGQRVTLRCSPRSGDLSVYWYQQSLDQGLQFLIQYYNGEERAKGNILERFSAQQFPDLHSELNLSSLELGDSALYFCASSHPTGDTQYFGPGTRLTVL.

V is TRBV3-1 and J is TRBJ1-6; D gene uncertain. CDR3 size: 15 residues. The germline gives CDR1 LGHDT, CDR2 YNNKEL (reference sequence). The V end lost 5 bases, the J end lost 5 bases, and 13 bases lay between the germline ends. CDR3 nucleotide sequence: TGTGCCAGCAGCTGGGGTACAGAGGATAATTCACCCCTCCACTTT. This gives the protein CASSWGTEDNSPLHF.

This clonotype was counted between two and nine times. At one end, the junction sequence differs from germline, possibly due to a read error. The rearrangement joins TRBV7-9 to TRBJ2-1; 9 bases agree with TRBD1. CDR3 size: 13 residues. In germline, CDR1 is SEHNR, CDR2 FQNEAQ (reference sequence). The CDR3, as DNA: TGTGCCCTCGGACAGGGGTCTTACAATGGGCAGTTCTTC. Protein product: CALGQGSYNGQFF. Together with reference TRBV7-9 and TRBJ2-1, the CDR3 gives the full variable domain: DTGVSQNPRHKITKRGQNVTFRCDPISEHNRLYWYRQTLGQGPEFLTYFQNEAQLEKSRLLSDRFSAERPKGSFSTLEIQRTEQGDSAMYLCALGQGSYNGQFFGPGTRLTVL.

With respect to this clonotype: This could be a read error, since a much larger clone is one nucleotide away. The chain recombines TRBV4-3 with TRBJ2-7; 9 nucleotides match TRBD1. The CDR3 covers 16 residues. Looked up from germline, CDR1 is LGHNA and CDR2 is YSLEER. With V trimmed by 0 bases and J by 7 bases, 10 bases remained unmatched. The CDR3 DNA reads TGCGCCAGCAGCCAAGATATGGGACAGGGCTACAATGAGCAGTACTTC. This translates into CASSQDMGQGYNEQYF.

This clonotype was seen only a few times. This rearrangement joins TRBV7-9 to TRBJ1-1; D not resolved. From germline, CDR1 is SEHNR and CDR2 FQNEAQ (reference sequence). The CDR3 is 12 residues long. V was trimmed by 4 bases and J by 4 bases, leaving 7 bases between them. CDR3 in amino acids: CASSSLPTEAFF. CDR3 DNA: TGTGCCAGCAGCTCCCTACCCACTGAAGCTTTCTTT. The variable domain in full, completed from reference TRBV7-9 and TRBJ1-1, reads DTGVSQNPRHKITKRGQNVTFRCDPISEHNRLYWYRQTLGQGPEFLTYFQNEAQLEKSRLLSDRFSAERPKGSFSTLEIQRTEQGDSAMYLCASSSLPTEAFFGQGTRLTVV.

This clonotype appeared a few times. The chain uses TRBV4-2 and TRBJ1-5, with D possibly being TRBD1 (5 bases). Germline CDR1 reads LGHNA; CDR2 reads YNFKEQ. The CDR3 is 14 residues long. With 2 bases removed from V and 9 bases from J, the gap between germline ends came to 14 bases. CDR3 region: CASSQFWGGGPQHF. The CDR3 DNA is TGTGCCAGCAGCCAATTCTGGGGGGGTGGGCCCCAGCATTTT.

This clonotype was detected a few times. The V call is TRBV5-5, the J call TRBJ1-5; D gene uncertain. The germline V gene has CDR1 SGHKS and CDR2 YYEKEE (reference sequence). The CDR3 runs to 17 residues. V lost 1 base and J lost 0, with 14 bases in between. As DNA, the CDR3 is TGTGCCAGCAGCTTGACGGGAGGAAGGATTAGCAATCAGCCCCAGCATTTT. Translation: CASSLTGGRISNQPQHF.